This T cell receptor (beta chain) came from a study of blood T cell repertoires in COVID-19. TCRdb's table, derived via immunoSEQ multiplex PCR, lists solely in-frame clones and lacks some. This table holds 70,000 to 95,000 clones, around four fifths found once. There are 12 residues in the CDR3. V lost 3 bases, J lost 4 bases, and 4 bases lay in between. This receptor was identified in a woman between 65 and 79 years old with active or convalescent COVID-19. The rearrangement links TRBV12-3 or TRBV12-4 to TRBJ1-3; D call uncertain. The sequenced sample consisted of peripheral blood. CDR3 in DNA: TGTGCCAGCAGTTTTGCGGGAAACACCATATATTTT. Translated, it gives CASSFAGNTIYF.